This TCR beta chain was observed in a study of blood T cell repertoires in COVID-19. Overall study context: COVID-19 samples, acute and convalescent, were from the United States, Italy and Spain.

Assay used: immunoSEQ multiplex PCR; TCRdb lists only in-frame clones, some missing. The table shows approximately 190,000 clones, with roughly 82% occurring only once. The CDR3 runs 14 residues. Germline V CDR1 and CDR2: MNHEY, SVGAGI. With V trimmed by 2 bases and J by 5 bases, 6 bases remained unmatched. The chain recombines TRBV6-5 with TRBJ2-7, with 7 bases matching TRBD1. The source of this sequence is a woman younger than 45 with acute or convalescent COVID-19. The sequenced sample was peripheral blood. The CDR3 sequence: CASSYQGQPHEQYF. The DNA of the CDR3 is TGTGCCAGCAGTTACCAGGGACAGCCCCACGAGCAGTACTTC.